Listed below are T cell receptor beta chains from one sample, sequenced in a study of CD39 and CD103 CD8 tumor-infiltrating T cells. Sequencing used immunoSEQ multiplex PCR; TCRdb keeps in-frame clones, though not all of them. The table records approximately 7,900 clones, 50% to 75% of them present only once. The sequenced material came from CD8+ T cells sorted from blood. All receptors derive from a human donor with head and neck squamous cell carcinoma. Each CDR3 is given with its conserved first and last residue. D genes are given only for firm matches. For some rows the clone size is stated as once, few or many, or as a class when expanded; others skip it.

v_call	clone_size	d_call	j_call	cdr3_aa	cdr3_nt
TRBV7-8	-	TRBD1	TRBJ2-5	CASSSPRGRETQYF	TGTGCCAGCAGTTCTCCGAGGGGGCGAGAGACCCAGTACTTC
TRBV2	once	-	TRBJ2-3	CASSEGQAPTDTQYF	TGTGCCAGCAGTGAGGGGCAGGCGCCCACAGATACGCAGTATTTT
TRBV27	-	TRBD1	TRBJ2-7	CASSFIDRVYEQYF	TGTGCCAGCAGTTTCATCGACAGGGTCTACGAGCAGTACTTC
TRBV18	-	-	TRBJ2-1	CASSPPEGGEQFF	TGTGCCAGCTCACCACCGGAGGGAGGTGAGCAGTTCTTC
TRBV6-5	few	-	TRBJ2-7	CASSYLGSYEQYF	TGTGCCAGCAGTTACCTGGGAAGCTACGAGCAGTACTTC
TRBV15	-	TRBD1	TRBJ1-2	CATSRVFPGQGKNGYTF	TGTGCCACCAGCAGAGTATTTCCGGGACAGGGGAAAAATGGCTACACCTTC
TRBV19	-	-	TRBJ1-6	CASSPKSFSYNSPLHF	TGTGCCAGTAGCCCGAAATCCTTCTCCTATAATTCACCCCTCCACTTT
TRBV4-1	-	-	TRBJ2-1	CASSQDRHNEQFF	TGCGCCAGCAGCCAAGATCGGCACAATGAGCAGTTCTTC
TRBV11-3	-	TRBD1	TRBJ2-2	CASSLEHRGRVGELFF	TGTGCCAGCAGCTTAGAACACAGGGGTCGGGTCGGGGAGCTGTTTTTT
TRBV5-1	-	TRBD1	TRBJ2-2	CASSVGQGSAGELFF	TGCGCCAGCAGCGTGGGACAGGGTTCCGCCGGGGAGCTGTTTTTT
TRBV29-1	-	TRBD1	TRBJ1-2	CSVSHQGASYGYTF	TGCAGCGTTTCTCACCAGGGGGCGAGCTATGGCTACACCTTC
TRBV10-1	-	-	TRBJ2-1	CARPCTAGPEQFF	TGCGCCAGACCGTGCACCGCAGGCCCTGAGCAGTTCTTC
TRBV6-6	-	-	TRBJ2-1	CATNKQGSGSYNEQFF	TGTGCCACCAACAAACAGGGCTCCGGCTCCTACAATGAGCAGTTCTTC
TRBV2	-	-	TRBJ2-7	CASSTGTYYEQYF	TGTGCCAGCAGTACAGGGACATACTACGAGCAGTACTTC
TRBV11-2	-	-	TRBJ1-1	CASSLQALSGAFF	TGTGCCAGCAGCTTACAGGCTTTATCGGGGGCTTTCTTT
TRBV11-2	few	TRBD1	TRBJ2-1	CASSLRTGVYNEQFF	TGTGCCAGCAGCTTAAGGACAGGGGTCTACAATGAGCAGTTCTTC
TRBV7-5	-	-	TRBJ2-7	CARSPGGAEQYF	TGTGCCAGAAGCCCCGGGGGGGCCGAGCAGTACTTC
TRBV28	-	TRBD1	TRBJ2-7	CASSLDRGNYEQYF	TGTGCCAGCAGTTTAGACAGGGGAAACTACGAGCAGTACTTC